This T cell receptor beta chain came from a study of T-cell memory formation after mild COVID-19. Across the study: TCR clustering was largely donor specific. Study conclusions and caveats: CD4+ contracting clones were found mainly in CM and EM, and CD8+ ones in EMRA.

5'RACE with constant-segment primers built TCRalpha and TCRbeta cDNA libraries with UMIs. TCRdb reprocessed the 5' RACE reads via MiXCR and lists one record per CDR3 protein. The sample gives 110,000 or so distinct CDR3 sequences, about 20% of which show up once; approximately 40% is in the top ten. For this clonotype: Its antigen is undetermined.

The material sequenced was PBMCs or a T cell subset sorted from them (not recorded which). The TCR was taken from a man between 18 and 29 years old who had mild COVID-19 (a few samples of this study predate the infection). Cell type and time point are not known.

The CDR3 DNA sequence: TGCGCCAGCACCGAGGGCGGACTTAGGGCCGGGGAGCTGTTTTTT. Amino acid sequence: CASTEGGLRAGELFF. This sequence joins TRBV5-1 and TRBJ2-2, with TRBD2 as a possible D gene (5 bases). Trimming left V 6 bases short and J 6 bases short, with 18 bases between. The CDR3 contains 15 residues. Germline V gives CDR1 SGHRS, CDR2 YFSETQ. Using reference TRBV5-1 and TRBJ2-2 for the parts outside the CDR3, the full variable domain is KAGVTQTPRYLIKTRGQQVTLSCSPISGHRSVSWYQQTPGQGLQFLFEYFSETQRNKGNFPGRFSGRQFSNSRSEMNVSTLELGDSALYLCASTEGGLRAGELFFGEGSRLTVL.